This record concerns one T cell receptor (beta chain) sequence. Its antigen is undetermined. This specimen belongs to a study of T cells expressing NK-cell markers. Whole-study context: Sorted T-cell subsets CD3+CD56+NKG2C+, CD3+CD56+NKG2C- and CD3+CD56-NKG2C+ were TCR beta-sequenced.

TCRdb processed the 5' RACE reads again and assigns one entry to each CDR3 protein, with no DNA. The listing contains 150,000 or so distinct CDR3 sequences. General study results and limits: Dominant NKG2C+ clonotypes were found to form roughly 1.0-7.5% of CD8+ T cells in six donors. In four donors, these clonotypes also led the CD3+CD56-NKG2C+ fraction.

This receptor was identified in a woman aged 18-70 years in good health. The sequencing sample was made of blood T cells: a sorted CD56 or NKG2C T cell subset, CD4+ or CD8+ T cells, or bulk PBMC T cells (not recorded which).

The chain's CDR3 is CSASWASGRFQFF. The rearrangement links TRBV20-1 to TRBJ2-1; absent DNA, TCRdb's TRBD2 call cannot be checked. The CDR3 sequence is 13 residues long. CDR1 and CDR2 (germline): DFQATT, SNEGSKA (reference sequence).